Listed below are T cell receptor beta chains from one sample, sequenced in a study of Ad26.COV2.S vaccination and SARS-CoV-2 variants. Only in-frame clones appear in the TCRdb table, and some are missing; sequencing was by immunoSEQ multiplex PCR. The table lists more than 150,000 clones, around 90% of them singletons, with over 4.5% in the top ten. The specimen was peripheral blood, collected after recovery from COVID-19. The receptors shown here come from a human donor who had recovered from COVID-19. CDR3s include the opening cysteine and the closing phenylalanine or tryptophan. The order of the fields is J gene, V gene, CDR3 length, D gene, clone size, CDR3 DNA, CDR3 protein. The D gene is left open where the match is weak. Clone size is not always given. Where it is, it says once, few, many or a class for expanded clones.

TRBJ2-1 | TRBV5-8 | 14 | TRBD2 | NA | TGTGCCAGCAGTTTAGCGGGAGCGACCCAGCAAGAGTTCTTC | CASSLAGATQQEFF
TRBJ2-2 | TRBV7-9 | 19 | TRBD2 | few | TGTGCCAGCACCGCCCCCAGTAGCGGGCCATACCGCGACACCGGGGAGCTGTTTTTT | CASTAPSSGPYRDTGELFF
TRBJ2-7 | TRBV20-1 | 14 | TRBD1 | NA | TGCAGTGCTAGTCCCGGACAGGGGGCCTACGAGCAGTACTTC | CSASPGQGAYEQYF
TRBJ2-5 | TRBV19 | 15 | NA | once | TGTGCCAGTAGTAACTGGGACAAAGGTCAAGAGACCCAGTACTTC | CASSNWDKGQETQYF
TRBJ2-7 | TRBV7-6 | 15 | TRBD1 | NA | TGTGCCAGCAGCAACCAACCGGGACAGGGAGACGAGCAGTACTTC | CASSNQPGQGDEQYF
TRBJ2-1 | TRBV2 | 11 | NA | NA | TGTGCCAGCTCGCCTTACAATGAGCAGTTCTTC | CASSPYNEQFF
TRBJ2-3 | TRBV18 | 14 | NA | once | TGTGCCAGCTCACGGGGAGAACCCACAGATACGCAGTATTTT | CASSRGEPTDTQYF
TRBJ1-2 | TRBV10-3 | 12 | NA | NA | TGTGCCGTCCCCGGGACGGAGTATGGCTACACCTTC | CAVPGTEYGYTF
TRBJ2-2 | TRBV5-1 | 14 | NA | NA | TGCGCCAGCCAGGGAGACCTCAACACCGGGGAGCTGTTTTTT | CASQGDLNTGELFF
TRBJ2-3 | TRBV11-2 | 18 | TRBD2 | NA | TGTGCCAGCAGCTTAGATCATCGGCTAGCGGGGAGCACAGATACGCAGTATTTT | CASSLDHRLAGSTDTQYF
TRBJ2-7 | TRBV7-6 | 15 | TRBD1 | NA | TGTGCCAGCAGCGCAACAGGGGGCGTGGGCTACGAGCAGTACTTC | CASSATGGVGYEQYF
TRBJ1-3 | TRBV28 | 15 | NA | NA | TGTGCCAGCATTGGCGGCGGGGATTCTGGAAACACCATATATTTT | CASIGGGDSGNTIYF
TRBJ1-5 | TRBV14 | 13 | NA | NA | TGTGCCAGCAGCCAAGCAGAATTTCAGCCCCAGCATTTT | CASSQAEFQPQHF
TRBJ2-7 | TRBV7-2 | 13 | NA | NA | TGTGCCAGCAGCCGCCCGGGCTTGTACGAGCAGTACTTC | CASSRPGLYEQYF
TRBJ1-1 | TRBV7-9 | 12 | NA | few | TGTGCCAGCAGCCCGGAAGGCGGTGAAGCTTTCTTT | CASSPEGGEAFF
TRBJ1-4 | TRBV9 | 15 | NA | NA | TGTGCCAGCAGCGCCCTGGAGACAACTAATGAAAAACTGTTTTTT | CASSALETTNEKLFF
TRBJ2-7 | TRBV15 | 15 | TRBD1 | NA | TGTGCCACCAGCAGAAGGGACAGGGAAACCTACGAGCAGTACTTC | CATSRRDRETYEQYF
TRBJ2-6 | TRBV29-1 | 13 | NA | NA | TGCAGCGTTAAGACCTCCGGGGCCAACGTCCTGACTTTC | CSVKTSGANVLTF
TRBJ1-3 | TRBV5-6 | 13 | NA | NA | TGTGCCAGCACCAACCGGGGGCTAAACACCATATATTTT | CASTNRGLNTIYF
TRBJ1-6 | TRBV30 | 20 | NA | NA | TGTGCCTGGAGTATTTCTGGTCCAGTACGATCTAGAAGCTATAATTCACCCCTCCACTTT | CAWSISGPVRSRSYNSPLHF
TRBJ2-1 | TRBV6-5 | 13 | NA | NA | TGTGCCAGCGTCGCCCTTGGCAGCGATGAGCAGTTCTTC | CASVALGSDEQFF
TRBJ1-4 | TRBV5-4 | 17 | NA | NA | TGTGCCAGCAGCCGCGGACAGCTCGAACCAACTAATGAAAAACTGTTTTTT | CASSRGQLEPTNEKLFF
TRBJ1-1 | TRBV12-3/TRBV12-4 | 12 | NA | NA | TGTGCCAGCAGCCCCCGGGTAACTGAAGCTTTCTTT | CASSPRVTEAFF
TRBJ2-3 | TRBV5-1 | 15 | TRBD2 | NA | TGCGCCAGCAGCGGTATGGCGAGCGGGAGTCATACGCAGTATTTT | CASSGMASGSHTQYF
TRBJ1-2 | TRBV5-1 | 15 | TRBD1 | NA | TGCGCCAGCAGCTTTGGACAGGGGGTTAACTATGGCTACACCTTC | CASSFGQGVNYGYTF
TRBJ1-5 | TRBV28 | 13 | NA | NA | TGTGCCAGCAGGAGTCATAGCAATCAGCCCCAGCATTTT | CASRSHSNQPQHF
TRBJ2-7 | TRBV28 | 15 | TRBD1 | NA | TGTGCCAGCAGTTCCTTAGGGACAGGGCTCTACGAGCAGTACTTC | CASSSLGTGLYEQYF
TRBJ1-2 | TRBV19 | 16 | TRBD1 | NA | TGTGCCAGTAGTACCCCGGTGGGACAGGGATCCTCTGGCTACACCTTC | CASSTPVGQGSSGYTF
TRBJ1-2 | TRBV19 | 14 | TRBD1 | NA | TGTGCCAGTAGTACGGGACAGTCTACTTATGGCTACACCTTC | CASSTGQSTYGYTF
TRBJ1-1 | TRBV7-9 | 15 | TRBD1 | NA | TGTGCCAGCAGCTATCCGGACAGGGGTCTGACTGAAGCTTTCTTT | CASSYPDRGLTEAFF
TRBJ2-2 | TRBV21-1 | 17 | NA | NA | TGTGCCAGCAGCAAAGGACAGGGGGCGCGCGGCACCGGGGAGCTGTTTTTT | CASSKGQGARGTGELFF
TRBJ1-4 | TRBV20-1 | 10 | NA | NA | TGCAGTGCTAGTGCGGAAAAACTGTTTTTT | CSASAEKLFF
TRBJ1-2 | TRBV27 | 14 | NA | NA | TGTGCCAGCAGCCTATCGGCAGGGCTTTATGGCTACACCTTC | CASSLSAGLYGYTF
TRBJ2-5 | TRBV9 | 14 | TRBD2 | NA | TGTGCCAGCAGCCCAAGGACTAGCCAAGAGACCCAGTACTTC | CASSPRTSQETQYF
TRBJ1-6 | TRBV5-5 | 17 | NA | NA | TGTGCCAGCAGCTTGTACCTAACGAGAAGCCCTAATTCACCCCTCCACTTT | CASSLYLTRSPNSPLHF
TRBJ2-1 | TRBV7-3 | 15 | TRBD1 | NA | TGTGCCAGCAGCTTGGGACAGGGGGTTTACAATGAGCAGTTCTTC | CASSLGQGVYNEQFF
TRBJ2-3 | TRBV9 | 16 | TRBD2 | NA | TGTGCCAGCAGCTTGAGGGGAGGGACTAGCGCCGATACGCAGTATTTT | CASSLRGGTSADTQYF
TRBJ2-5 | TRBV7-9 | 15 | TRBD1 | few | TGTGCCAGCAGCTTGGGACAGGGGGCGAGGGAGACCCAGTACTTC | CASSLGQGARETQYF
TRBJ2-7 | TRBV6-5 | 14 | TRBD2 | NA | TGTGCCAGCAGTAAGACTAGCACCGGACGCGAGCAGTACTTC | CASSKTSTGREQYF
TRBJ1-1 | TRBV7-8 | 18 | NA | once | TGTGCCAGCAGCCCGCTTATGATGGGGGGCGCGGGTTGGACTGAAGCTTTCTTT | CASSPLMMGGAGWTEAFF
TRBJ1-5 | TRBV12-5 | 12 | NA | few | TGTGCTAGTGGTTTTTATAACCAGCCCCAGCATTTT | CASGFYNQPQHF
TRBJ1-3 | TRBV12-5 | 15 | TRBD1 | NA | TGTGCTAGTGGTTTACCTACAGGGGCTAAAAACACCATATATTTT | CASGLPTGAKNTIYF